The following is a T cell receptor (beta chain) sequence with its context. Its specificity is unknown. These data originate in a study of vaccination and CD4 T cells after COVID-19. Findings of the study overall: Among reactive clones from convalescent patients, a median 86.3% appeared only post-vaccination.

The Oncomine TCR Beta short-read assay was applied to DNA of cultured CD4+ T cells. Each CDR3 protein is one row after TCRdb ran MiXCR on the PCR reads. The sample contains tens of thousands of distinct CDR3 sequences, 60% to 75% of which appear only once. Treatment indicated: approximately 11-day PBMC culture with coronavirus spike peptide pools or control peptides (ViraFEST assay). The specimen was CD4+ T cells from blood, cultured in vitro. This TCR derives from a human donor who had recovered from COVID-19.

CDR3 region: CASNEDRDGSNEQFF. The CDR3 DNA reads TGTGCCAGTAATGAGGATAGGGACGGCAGCAATGAGCAGTTCTTC. The chain has TRBV19 and TRBJ2-1; perhaps D is TRBD1 or TRBD2 (5 bases each). This CDR3 spans 15 amino acids. Between the trimmed V and J ends, which lost 7 bases and 6 bases, there was a span of 19 bases. The germline CDR1 and CDR2 sequences are LNHDA and SQIVND (reference sequence).